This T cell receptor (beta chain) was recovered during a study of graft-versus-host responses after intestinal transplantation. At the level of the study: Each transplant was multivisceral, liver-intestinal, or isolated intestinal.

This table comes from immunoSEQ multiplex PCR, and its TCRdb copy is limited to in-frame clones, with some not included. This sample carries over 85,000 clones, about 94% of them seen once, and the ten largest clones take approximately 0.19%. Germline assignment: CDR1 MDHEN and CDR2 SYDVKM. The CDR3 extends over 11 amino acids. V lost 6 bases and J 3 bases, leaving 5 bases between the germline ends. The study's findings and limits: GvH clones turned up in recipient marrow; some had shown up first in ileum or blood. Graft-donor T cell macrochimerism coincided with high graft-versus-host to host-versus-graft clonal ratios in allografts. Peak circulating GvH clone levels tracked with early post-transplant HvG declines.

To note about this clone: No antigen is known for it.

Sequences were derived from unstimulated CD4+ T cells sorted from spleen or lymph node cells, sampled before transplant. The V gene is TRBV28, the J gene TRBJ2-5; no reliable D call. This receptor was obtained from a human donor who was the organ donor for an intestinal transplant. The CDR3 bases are TGTGCCAGCAGGACAAAAGAGACCCAGTACTTC. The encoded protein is CASRTKETQYF.